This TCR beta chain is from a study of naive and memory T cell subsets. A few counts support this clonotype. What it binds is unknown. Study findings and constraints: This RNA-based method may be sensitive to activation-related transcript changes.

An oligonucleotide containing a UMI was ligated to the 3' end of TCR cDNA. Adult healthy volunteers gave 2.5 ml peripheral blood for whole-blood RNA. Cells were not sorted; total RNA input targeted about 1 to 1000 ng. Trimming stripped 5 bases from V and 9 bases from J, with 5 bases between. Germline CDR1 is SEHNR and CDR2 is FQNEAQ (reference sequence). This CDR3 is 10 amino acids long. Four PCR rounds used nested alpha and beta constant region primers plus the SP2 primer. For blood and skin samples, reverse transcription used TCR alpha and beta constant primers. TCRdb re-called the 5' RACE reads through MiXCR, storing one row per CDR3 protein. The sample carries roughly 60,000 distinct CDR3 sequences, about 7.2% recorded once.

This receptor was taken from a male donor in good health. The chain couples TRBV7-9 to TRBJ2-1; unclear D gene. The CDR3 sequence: CASSRGEQFF. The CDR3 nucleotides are TGTGCCAGCAGCCGTGGTGAGCAGTTCTTC.